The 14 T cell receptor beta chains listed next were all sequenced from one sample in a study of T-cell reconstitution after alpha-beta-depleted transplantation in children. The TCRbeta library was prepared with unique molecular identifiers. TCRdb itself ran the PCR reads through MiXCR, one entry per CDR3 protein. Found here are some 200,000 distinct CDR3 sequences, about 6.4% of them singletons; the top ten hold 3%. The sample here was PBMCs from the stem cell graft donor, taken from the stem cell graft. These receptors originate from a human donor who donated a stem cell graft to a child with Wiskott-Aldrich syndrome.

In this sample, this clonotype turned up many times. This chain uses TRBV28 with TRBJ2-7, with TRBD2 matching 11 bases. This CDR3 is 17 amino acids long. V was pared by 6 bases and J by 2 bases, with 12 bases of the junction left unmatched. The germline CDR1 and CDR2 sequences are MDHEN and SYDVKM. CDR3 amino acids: CASRRLAGLVWTYEQYF. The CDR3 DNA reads TGTGCCAGCAGGAGACTAGCGGGGCTCGTGTGGACCTACGAGCAGTACTTC.

CDR3 nucleotide sequence: TGCAGCGGAACCGGGACAGGGGGCCAGTACGAGCAGTACTTC. Its translation: CSGTGTGGQYEQYF. The chain links TRBV29-1 to TRBJ2-7, with 12 bases that match TRBD1. Germline lookup yields CDR1 SQVTM and CDR2 ANQGSEA. This CDR3 spans 14 amino acids. The J segment lost 4 bases and the V segment lost 7 bases, leaving 8 bases of the junction unmatched.

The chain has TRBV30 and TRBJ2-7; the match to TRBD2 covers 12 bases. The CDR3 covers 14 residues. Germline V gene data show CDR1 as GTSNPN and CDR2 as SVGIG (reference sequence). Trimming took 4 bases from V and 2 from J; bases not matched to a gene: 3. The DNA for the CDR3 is TGTGCCTGGAAACGGACTAGCGGGGCCTACGAGCAGTACTTC. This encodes CAWKRTSGAYEQYF. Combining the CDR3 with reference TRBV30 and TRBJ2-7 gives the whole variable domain SQTIHQWPATLVQPVGSPLSLECTVEGTSNPNLYWYRQAAGRGLQLLFYSVGIGQISSEVPQNLSASRPQDRQFILSSKKLLLSDSGFYLCAWKRTSGAYEQYFGPGTRLTVT.

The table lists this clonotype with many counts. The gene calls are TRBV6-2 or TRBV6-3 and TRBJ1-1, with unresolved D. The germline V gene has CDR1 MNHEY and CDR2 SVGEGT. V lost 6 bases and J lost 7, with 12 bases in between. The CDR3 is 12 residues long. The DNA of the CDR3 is TGTGCCAGCAGAAAGGAGGTCGGTGAAGCTTTCTTT. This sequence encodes CASRKEVGEAFF.

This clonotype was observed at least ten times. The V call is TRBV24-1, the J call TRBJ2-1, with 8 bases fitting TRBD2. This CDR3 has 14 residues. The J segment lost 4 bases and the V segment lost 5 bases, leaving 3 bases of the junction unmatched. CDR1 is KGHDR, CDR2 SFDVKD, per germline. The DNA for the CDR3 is TGTGCCACCAGTGGTAGCGGGGCTTACAATGAGCAGTTCTTC. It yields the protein CATSGSGAYNEQFF.

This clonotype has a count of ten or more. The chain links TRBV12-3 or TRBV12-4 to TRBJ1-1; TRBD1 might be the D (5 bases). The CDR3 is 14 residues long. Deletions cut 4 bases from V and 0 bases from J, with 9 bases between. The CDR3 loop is CASSSGTLNTEAFF. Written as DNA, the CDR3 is TGTGCCAGCAGTTCCGGGACCCTGAACACTGAAGCTTTCTTT.

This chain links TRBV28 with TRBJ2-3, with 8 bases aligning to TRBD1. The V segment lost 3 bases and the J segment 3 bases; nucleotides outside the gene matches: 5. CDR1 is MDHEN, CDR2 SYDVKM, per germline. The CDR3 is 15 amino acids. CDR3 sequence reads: CASSLAGGATDTQYF. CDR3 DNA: TGTGCCAGCAGTTTGGCAGGGGGCGCGACAGATACGCAGTATTTT. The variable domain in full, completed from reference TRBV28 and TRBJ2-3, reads DVKVTQSSRYLVKRTGEKVFLECVQDMDHENMFWYRQDPGLGLRLIYFSYDVKMKEKGDIPEGYSVSREKKERFSLILESASTNQTSMYLCASSLAGGATDTQYFGPGTRLTVL.

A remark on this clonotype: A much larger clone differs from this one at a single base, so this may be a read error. For the CDR3, the DNA is TGTGCCAGCAGTCCCGCCGGGGGAGGGCAGCCCCGGCATTTT. Translated: CASSPAGGGQPRHF. The chain recombines TRBV6-4 with TRBJ1-5; possibly TRBD1 for D (5 bases). There are 14 residues in the CDR3. Per germline, CDR1 MRHNA and CDR2 SNTAGT.

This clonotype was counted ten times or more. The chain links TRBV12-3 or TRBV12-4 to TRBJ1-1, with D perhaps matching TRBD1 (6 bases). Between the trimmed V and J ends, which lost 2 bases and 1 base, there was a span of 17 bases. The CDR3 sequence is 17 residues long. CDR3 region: CASSLSPGGRWNTEAFF. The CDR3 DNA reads TGTGCCAGCAGTTTAAGTCCGGGGGGCCGGTGGAACACTGAAGCTTTCTTT.

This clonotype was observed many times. CDR3 region: CASSSPNSNQPQHF. CDR3 coding DNA: TGTGCCAGCAGCTCACCTAATAGCAATCAGCCCCAGCATTTT. The V gene is TRBV28, the J gene TRBJ1-5, with D hard to call. The germline V and J ends were trimmed by 6 bases and 0 bases, with 9 bases remaining between them. This CDR3 region has 14 residues. Per germline, CDR1 MDHEN and CDR2 SYDVKM.

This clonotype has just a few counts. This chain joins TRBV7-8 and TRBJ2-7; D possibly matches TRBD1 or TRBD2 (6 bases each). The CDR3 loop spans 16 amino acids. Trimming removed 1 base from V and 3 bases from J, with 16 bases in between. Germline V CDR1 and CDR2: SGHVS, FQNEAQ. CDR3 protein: CASSLVKAGHFYEQYF. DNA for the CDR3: TGTGCCAGCAGCTTAGTTAAGGCGGGACACTTCTACGAGCAGTACTTC. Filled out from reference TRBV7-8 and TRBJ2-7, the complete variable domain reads GAGVSQSPRYKVAKRGQDVALRCDPISGHVSLFWYQQALGQGPEFLTYFQNEAQLDKSGLPSDRFFAERPEGSVSTLKIQRTQQEDSAVYLCASSLVKAGHFYEQYFGPGTRLTVT.

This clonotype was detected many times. CDR3 bases: TGTGCCAGCAGCCAGAGCCCGGGAGATACGTACGAGCAGTACTTC. This translates into CASSQSPGDTYEQYF. V gene TRBV3-1 combines with J gene TRBJ2-7; the D gene is possibly TRBD2 (6 bases). CDR1 is LGHDT and CDR2 is YNNKEL in the germline V gene (reference sequence). The ends were cut back, 3 bases at V and 4 bases at J, with 16 bases in the middle. The CDR3 totals 15 residues.

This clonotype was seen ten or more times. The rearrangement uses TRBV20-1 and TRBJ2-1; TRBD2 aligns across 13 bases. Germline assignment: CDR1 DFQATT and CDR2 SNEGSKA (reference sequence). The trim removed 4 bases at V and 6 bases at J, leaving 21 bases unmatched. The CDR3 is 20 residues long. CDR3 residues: CSAIPAGAGTSGNHFNEQFF. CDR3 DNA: TGCAGTGCTATCCCAGCGGGGGCCGGGACTAGCGGGAACCATTTCAATGAGCAGTTCTTC.

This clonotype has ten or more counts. The chain's CDR3 is CASSLNWGNYGYTF. DNA for the CDR3: TGTGCCAGCAGTTTAAATTGGGGGAACTATGGCTACACCTTC. The rearrangement uses TRBV27 and TRBJ1-2; maybe TRBD1 (5 bases). The CDR3 consists of 14 residues. Trimming took off 2 bases at V and 2 bases at J, with 9 bases between the two ends. In germline, CDR1 is MNHEY, CDR2 SMNVEV (reference sequence).